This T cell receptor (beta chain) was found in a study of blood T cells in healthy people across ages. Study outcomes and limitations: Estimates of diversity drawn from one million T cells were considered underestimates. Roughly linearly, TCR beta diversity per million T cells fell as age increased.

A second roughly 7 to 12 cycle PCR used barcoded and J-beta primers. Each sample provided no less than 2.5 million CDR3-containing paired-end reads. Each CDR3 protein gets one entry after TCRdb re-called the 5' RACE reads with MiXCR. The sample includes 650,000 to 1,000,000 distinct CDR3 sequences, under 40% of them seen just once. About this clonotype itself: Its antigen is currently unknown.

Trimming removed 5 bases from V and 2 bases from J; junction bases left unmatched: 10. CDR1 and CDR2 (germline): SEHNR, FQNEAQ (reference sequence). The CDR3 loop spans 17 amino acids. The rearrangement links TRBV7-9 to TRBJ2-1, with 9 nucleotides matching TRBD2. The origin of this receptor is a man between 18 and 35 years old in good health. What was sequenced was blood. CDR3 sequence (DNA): TGTGCCAGCAGCGACGATCGAGCGGGGGGACCCTACAATGAGCAGTTCTTC. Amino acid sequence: CASSDDRAGGPYNEQFF.